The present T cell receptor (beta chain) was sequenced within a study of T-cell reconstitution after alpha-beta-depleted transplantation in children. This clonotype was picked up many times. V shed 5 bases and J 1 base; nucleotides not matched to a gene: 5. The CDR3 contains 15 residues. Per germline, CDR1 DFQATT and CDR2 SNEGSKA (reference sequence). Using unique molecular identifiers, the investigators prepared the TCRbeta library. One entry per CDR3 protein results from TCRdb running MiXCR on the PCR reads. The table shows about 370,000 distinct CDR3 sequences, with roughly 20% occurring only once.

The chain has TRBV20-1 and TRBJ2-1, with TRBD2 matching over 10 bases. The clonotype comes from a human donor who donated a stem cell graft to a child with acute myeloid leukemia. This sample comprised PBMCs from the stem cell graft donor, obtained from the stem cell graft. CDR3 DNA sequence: TGCAGTGCTCCGGGACTAGCGTTTTCCTACAATGAGCAGTTCTTC. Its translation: CSAPGLAFSYNEQFF.